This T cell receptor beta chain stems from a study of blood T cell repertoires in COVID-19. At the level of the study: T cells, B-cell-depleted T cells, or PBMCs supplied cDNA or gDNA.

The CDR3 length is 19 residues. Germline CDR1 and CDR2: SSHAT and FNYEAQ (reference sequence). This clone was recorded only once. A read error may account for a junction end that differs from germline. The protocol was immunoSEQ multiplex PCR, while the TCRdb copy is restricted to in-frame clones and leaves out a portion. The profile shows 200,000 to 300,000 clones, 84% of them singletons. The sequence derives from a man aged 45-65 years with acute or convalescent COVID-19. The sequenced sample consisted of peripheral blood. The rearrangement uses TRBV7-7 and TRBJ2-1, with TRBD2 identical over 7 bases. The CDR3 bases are TGTGCTAGCAGCTTAGCGGAGATCTCTGAGCGGGGCCCCTACAATGAGCAGTTCTTC. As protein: CASSLAEISERGPYNEQFF.